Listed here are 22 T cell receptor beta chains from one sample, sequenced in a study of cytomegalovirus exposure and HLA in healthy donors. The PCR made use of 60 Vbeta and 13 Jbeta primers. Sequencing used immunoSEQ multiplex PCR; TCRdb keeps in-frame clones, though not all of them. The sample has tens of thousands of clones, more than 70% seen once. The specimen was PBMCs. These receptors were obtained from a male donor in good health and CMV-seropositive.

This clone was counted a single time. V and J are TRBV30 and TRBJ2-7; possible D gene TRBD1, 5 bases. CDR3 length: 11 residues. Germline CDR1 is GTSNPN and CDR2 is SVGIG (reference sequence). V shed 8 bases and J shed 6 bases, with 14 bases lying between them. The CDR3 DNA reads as TGTGCCGGGTCAAAAAGGGGCGAGCAGTACTTC. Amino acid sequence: CAGSKRGEQYF. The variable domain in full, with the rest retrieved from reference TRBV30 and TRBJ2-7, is SQTIHQWPATLVQPVGSPLSLECTVEGTSNPNLYWYRQAAGRGLQLLFYSVGIGQISSEVPQNLSASRPQDRQFILSSKKLLLSDSGFYLCAGSKRGEQYFGPGTRLTVT.

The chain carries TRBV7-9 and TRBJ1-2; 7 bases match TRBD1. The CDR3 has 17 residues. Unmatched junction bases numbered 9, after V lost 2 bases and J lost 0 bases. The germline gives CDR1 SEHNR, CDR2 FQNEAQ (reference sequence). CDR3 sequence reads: CASSLWTGDSANYGYTF. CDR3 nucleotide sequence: TGTGCCAGCAGCTTATGGACAGGCGACTCAGCTAACTATGGCTACACCTTC.

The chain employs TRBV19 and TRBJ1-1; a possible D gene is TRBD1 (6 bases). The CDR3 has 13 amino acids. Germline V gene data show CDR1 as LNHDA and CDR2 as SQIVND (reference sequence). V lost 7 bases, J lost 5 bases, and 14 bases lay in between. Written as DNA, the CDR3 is TGTGCCAGTAATCAGGGAGGGGGGACTGAAGCTTTCTTT. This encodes CASNQGGGTEAFF.

The CDR3 DNA reads as TGCGCCAGCAGCCCGGGACTAGCGGGAGAGTACGAGCAGTACTTC. Its translation is CASSPGLAGEYEQYF. The chain employs TRBV5-1 and TRBJ2-7, with TRBD2 matching over 14 bases. Looked up from germline, CDR1 is SGHRS and CDR2 is YFSETQ. The CDR3 is 15 residues long. V dropped 4 bases and J dropped 4; count of bases not matched to a gene: 4.

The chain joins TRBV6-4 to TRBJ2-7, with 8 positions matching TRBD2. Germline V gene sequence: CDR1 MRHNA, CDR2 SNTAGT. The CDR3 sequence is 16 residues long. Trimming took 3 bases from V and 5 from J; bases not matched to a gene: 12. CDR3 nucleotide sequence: TGTGCCAGCAGTGATCGTAGCGGGGCTAAAGTCCACGAGCAGTACTTC. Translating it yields CASSDRSGAKVHEQYF.

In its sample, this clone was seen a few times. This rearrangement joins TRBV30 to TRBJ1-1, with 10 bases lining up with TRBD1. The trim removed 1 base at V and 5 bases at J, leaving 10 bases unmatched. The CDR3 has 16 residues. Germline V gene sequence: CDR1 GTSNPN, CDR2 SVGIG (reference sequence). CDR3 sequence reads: CAWSATRDRGQTEAFF. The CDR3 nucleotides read TGTGCCTGGAGTGCCACCCGGGACAGGGGACAGACTGAAGCTTTCTTT.

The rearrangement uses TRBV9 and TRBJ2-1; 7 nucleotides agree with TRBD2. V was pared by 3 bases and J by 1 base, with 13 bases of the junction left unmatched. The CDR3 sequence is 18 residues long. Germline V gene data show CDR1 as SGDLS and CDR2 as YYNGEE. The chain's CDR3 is CASSGWGTGGGSYNEQFF. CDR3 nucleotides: TGTGCCAGCAGCGGGTGGGGTACCGGCGGGGGATCCTACAATGAGCAGTTCTTC.

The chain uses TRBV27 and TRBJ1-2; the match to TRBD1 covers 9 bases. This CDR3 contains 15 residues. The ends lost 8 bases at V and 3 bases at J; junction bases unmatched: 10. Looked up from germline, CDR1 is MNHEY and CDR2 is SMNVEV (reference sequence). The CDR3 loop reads CASSLTGGVDYGYTF. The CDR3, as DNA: TGTGCCAGCTCCCTGACAGGGGGGGTCGACTATGGCTACACCTTC.

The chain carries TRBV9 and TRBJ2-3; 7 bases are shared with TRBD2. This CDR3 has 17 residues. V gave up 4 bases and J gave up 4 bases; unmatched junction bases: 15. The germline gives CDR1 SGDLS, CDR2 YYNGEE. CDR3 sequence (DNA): TGTGCCAGCAGCCCCCAGGGTGGGAGGGCCAACTCAGATACGCAGTATTTT. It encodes CASSPQGGRANSDTQYF.

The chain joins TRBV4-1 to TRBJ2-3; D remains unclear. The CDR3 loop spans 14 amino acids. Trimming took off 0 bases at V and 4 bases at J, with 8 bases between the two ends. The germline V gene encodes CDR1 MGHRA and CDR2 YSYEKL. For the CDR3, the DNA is TGCGCCAGCAGCCAAGATTCGAGCCCAGATACGCAGTATTTT. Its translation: CASSQDSSPDTQYF.

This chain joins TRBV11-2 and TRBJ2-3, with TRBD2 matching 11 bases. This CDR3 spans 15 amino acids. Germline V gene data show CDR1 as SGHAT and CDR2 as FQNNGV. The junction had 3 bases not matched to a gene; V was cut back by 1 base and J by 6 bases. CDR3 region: CASSLGASGGDTQYF. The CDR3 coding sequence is TGTGCCAGCAGCTTAGGGGCTAGCGGGGGGGATACGCAGTATTTT. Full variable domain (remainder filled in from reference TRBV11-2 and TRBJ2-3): EAGVAQSPRYKIIEKRQSVAFWCNPISGHATLYWYQQILGQGPKLLIQFQNNGVVDDSQLPKDRFSAERLKGVDSTLKIQPAKLEDSAVYLCASSLGASGGDTQYFGPGTRLTVL.

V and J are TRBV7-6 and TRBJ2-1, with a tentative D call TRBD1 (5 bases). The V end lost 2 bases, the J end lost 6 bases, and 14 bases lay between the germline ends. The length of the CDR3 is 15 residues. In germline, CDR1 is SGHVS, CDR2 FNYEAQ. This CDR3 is CASSLNQGPFNEQFF. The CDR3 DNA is TGTGCCAGCAGCTTAAACCAGGGTCCCTTCAATGAGCAGTTCTTC.

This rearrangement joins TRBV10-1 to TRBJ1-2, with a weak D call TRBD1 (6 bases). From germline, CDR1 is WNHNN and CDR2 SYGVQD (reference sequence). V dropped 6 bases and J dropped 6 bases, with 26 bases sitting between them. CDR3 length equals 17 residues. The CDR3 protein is CASRIASDGGLGHGYTF. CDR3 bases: TGCGCCAGCAGAATTGCCTCCGACGGGGGGCTGGGCCATGGCTACACCTTC.

The CDR3 sequence: CASLGVNGLETQYF. Written as DNA, the CDR3 is TGTGCCAGCCTCGGGGTCAACGGACTCGAGACCCAGTACTTC. The chain uses TRBV28 and TRBJ2-5; D is perhaps TRBD2 (5 bases). The CDR3 is 14 amino acids. Trimming shortened V by 8 bases and J by 5 bases, and 18 bases separated the two germline ends. The germline CDR1 and CDR2 sequences are MDHEN and SYDVKM.

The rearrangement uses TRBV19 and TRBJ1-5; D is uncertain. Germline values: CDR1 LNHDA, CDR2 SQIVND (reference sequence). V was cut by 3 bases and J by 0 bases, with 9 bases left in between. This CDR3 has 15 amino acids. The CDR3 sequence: CASSITVYSNQPQHF. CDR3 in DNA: TGTGCCAGTAGTATCACAGTATATAGCAATCAGCCCCAGCATTTT.

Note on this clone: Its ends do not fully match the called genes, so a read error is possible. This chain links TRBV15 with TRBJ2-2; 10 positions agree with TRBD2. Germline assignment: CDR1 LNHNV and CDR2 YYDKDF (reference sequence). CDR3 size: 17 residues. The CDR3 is CATSGESGRALTGELFF. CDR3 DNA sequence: TGTGCCACCAGCGGAGAGAGCGGGAGGGCCCTGACCGGGGAGCTGTTTTTT. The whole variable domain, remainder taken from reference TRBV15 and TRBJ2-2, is DAMVIQNPRYQVTQFGKPVTLSCSQTLNHNVMYWYQQKSSQAPKLLFHYYDKDFNNEADTPDNFQSRRPNTSFCFLDIRSPGLGDTAMYLCATSGESGRALTGELFFGEGSRLTVL.

The DNA of the CDR3 is TGTGCCAGCAGCTTAGCGCACGCTAGCGGGAGGACCTACGAGCAGTACTTC. Translated: CASSLAHASGRTYEQYF. The V and J genes are TRBV7-9 and TRBJ2-7; 11 nucleotides match TRBD2. The CDR3 length is 17 residues. In germline, CDR1 is SEHNR, CDR2 FQNEAQ (reference sequence). Unmatched junction bases numbered 6, after V lost 0 bases and J lost 2 bases.

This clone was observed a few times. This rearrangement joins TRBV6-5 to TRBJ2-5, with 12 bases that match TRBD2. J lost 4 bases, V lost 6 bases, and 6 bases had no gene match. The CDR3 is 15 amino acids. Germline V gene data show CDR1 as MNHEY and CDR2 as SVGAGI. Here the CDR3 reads CASRPSGGAAETQYF. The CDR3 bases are TGTGCCAGCAGGCCTAGCGGGGGGGCCGCAGAGACCCAGTACTTC.

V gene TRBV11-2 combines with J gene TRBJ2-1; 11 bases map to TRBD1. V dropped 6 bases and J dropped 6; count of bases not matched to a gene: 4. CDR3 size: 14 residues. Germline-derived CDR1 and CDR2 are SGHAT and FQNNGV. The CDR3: CASRDRGRGNEQFF. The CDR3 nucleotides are TGTGCCAGCAGGGACAGGGGGCGCGGCAATGAGCAGTTCTTC.

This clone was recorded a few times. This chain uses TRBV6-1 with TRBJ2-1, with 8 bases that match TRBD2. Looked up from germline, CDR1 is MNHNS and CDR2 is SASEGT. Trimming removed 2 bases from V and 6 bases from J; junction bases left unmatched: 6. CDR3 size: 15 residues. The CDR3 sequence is CASSELSGRFNEQFF. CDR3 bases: TGTGCCAGCAGTGAACTCAGCGGGAGATTCAATGAGCAGTTCTTC.

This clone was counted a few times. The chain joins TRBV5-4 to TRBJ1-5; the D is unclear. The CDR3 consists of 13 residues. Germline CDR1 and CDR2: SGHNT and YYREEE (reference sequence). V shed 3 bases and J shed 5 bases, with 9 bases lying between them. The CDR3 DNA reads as TGTGCCAGCAGCTCCGCGCCGGATCAGCCCCAGCATTTT. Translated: CASSSAPDQPQHF.

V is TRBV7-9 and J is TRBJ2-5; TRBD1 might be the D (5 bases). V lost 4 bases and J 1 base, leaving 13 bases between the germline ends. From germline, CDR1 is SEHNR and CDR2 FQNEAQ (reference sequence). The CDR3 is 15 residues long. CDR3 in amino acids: CASSSTQGFQETQYF. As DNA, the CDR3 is TGTGCCAGCAGCTCCACTCAGGGCTTCCAAGAGACCCAGTACTTC.